This is a list of T cell receptor beta chains from one sample in a study of T cell responses to AZD1222 COVID-19 vaccine. Repertoires were generated with immunoSEQ multiplex PCR, while TCRdb's copy carries only in-frame clones and drops some. The data show more than 150,000 clones, about 90% seen once. Sequences were derived from peripheral blood, sampled 28 days after the second AZD1222 dose. The receptors originated from an adult who received the AZD1222 COVID-19 vaccine. Each CDR3 is given with its conserved first and last residue. Fields, in order: clone size, J gene, D gene, V gene, CDR3 DNA, CDR3 protein. D genes are given only for firm matches. Clone size appears in some rows only: once, few, many, or a class for an expanded clone.

>few|TRBJ2-2|NA|TRBV5-4
TGTGCCAGCAGCTTACAGGCTAGCGGGGAGCTGTTTTTT
CASSLQASGELFF
>many|TRBJ1-5|TRBD1|TRBV6-5
TGTGCCAGCAGTCGACAGGGGAACAATCAGCCCCAGCATTTT
CASSRQGNNQPQHF
>NA|TRBJ2-7|TRBD1|TRBV3-1/TRBV3-2
TGTGCCAGCAGCCAGCAGGCAGGGGGCATTTACGAGCAGTACTTC
CASSQQAGGIYEQYF
>NA|TRBJ2-7|TRBD2|TRBV18
TGTGCCAGCTCACCCGCCGGACTAGCGGGAGGCGAGCAGTACTTC
CASSPAGLAGGEQYF
>NA|TRBJ1-2|NA|TRBV7-2
TGTGCCAGCAAGCTTAGGGTGGGGGTTTGGGGAGCTAACTATGGCTACACCTTC
CASKLRVGVWGANYGYTF
>NA|TRBJ1-6|TRBD1|TRBV28
TGTGCCAGCAAAGGACAGGGTTGGTCACCCCTCCACTTT
CASKGQGWSPLHF
>few|TRBJ1-5|TRBD1|TRBV7-2
TGTGCCAGCAGCTTTACAGGGGATGGCAATCAGCCCCAGCATTTT
CASSFTGDGNQPQHF
>NA|TRBJ2-7|TRBD1|TRBV19
TGTGCCAGCCGGGACAGGGAGTTCAACGAGCAGTACTTC
CASRDREFNEQYF
>NA|TRBJ1-2|NA|TRBV7-9
TGTGCCAGCAGTCCTCCGGGGACTAACTATGGCTACACCTTC
CASSPPGTNYGYTF
>NA|TRBJ1-2|TRBD1|TRBV30
TGTGCCTGGAGTGCTCTACAGGGGCCTACTATATTGTACACCTTC
CAWSALQGPTILYTF
>NA|TRBJ1-6|NA|TRBV5-1
TGCGCCAGCAGCCCCAGAGCAGATTTGGGAAGTAATTCACCCCTCCACTTT
CASSPRADLGSNSPLHF
>NA|TRBJ1-1|TRBD1|TRBV27
TGTGCCAGCAGCTTAACAGGGGGAAGGGTGAACACTGAAGCTTTCTTT
CASSLTGGRVNTEAFF
>NA|TRBJ2-3|TRBD2|TRBV2
TGTGCCAGCAGTGAGGCACTAGCGCCTAGCACAGATACGCAGTATTTT
CASSEALAPSTDTQYF
>once|TRBJ1-5|TRBD1|TRBV28
TGTGCCAGCAGTTTCCGTCGGACAGGGAATAGCAATCAGCCCCAGCATTTT
CASSFRRTGNSNQPQHF
>NA|TRBJ1-6|NA|TRBV5-1
TGCGCCAGCAGCTTGGAAGGACGGTCTAATTCACCCCTCCACTTT
CASSLEGRSNSPLHF
>NA|TRBJ2-2|TRBD1|TRBV7-9
TGTGCCAGCAGCTTAATAGGACAGGGAGACACCGGGGAGCTGTTTTTT
CASSLIGQGDTGELFF
>once|TRBJ2-5|TRBD1|TRBV11-2
TGTGCCAGCAGCTCACAGGGGGCTCAGACCCAGTACTTC
CASSSQGAQTQYF
>NA|TRBJ1-1|TRBD1|TRBV19
TGTGCCAGTAGTATCACAGGGGCAAGGGGCATCGGAACTGAAGCTTTCTTT
CASSITGARGIGTEAFF
>NA|TRBJ1-1|NA|TRBV5-1
TGCGCCAGTCGAGGGGGGCCCAACACTGAAGCTTTCTTT
CASRGGPNTEAFF
>NA|TRBJ1-1|NA|TRBV19
TGTGCCAGTAGTATGATGGACCGAAGGGCTTTCTTT
CASSMMDRRAFF
>NA|TRBJ2-1|TRBD2|TRBV14
TGTGCCAGCAGCCAAGTGGGGGGGATCTCCTACAATGAGCAGTTCTTC
CASSQVGGISYNEQFF
>NA|TRBJ2-7|NA|TRBV19
TGTGCCAGTAGTCCCCCACGCCAGGGGACGGCCTACGAGCAGTACTTC
CASSPPRQGTAYEQYF
>NA|TRBJ2-5|TRBD2|TRBV28
TGTGCCAGCAGTTTGCTAGCGGGAGCCTCGGTGGAGACCCAGTACTTC
CASSLLAGASVETQYF
>few|TRBJ1-3|NA|TRBV5-4
TGTGCCAGCAGCTTGGATCTGAGCTCTGGAAACACCATATATTTT
CASSLDLSSGNTIYF
>NA|TRBJ2-7|TRBD2|TRBV11-2
TGTGCCAGCAGCTTAGGGCGGGGGGCCTACGAGCAGTACTTC
CASSLGRGAYEQYF
>once|TRBJ2-3|NA|TRBV14
TGTGCCAGCAGCCAGACCCGGGGCCGCGTTTCAGATACGCAGTATTTT
CASSQTRGRVSDTQYF
>NA|TRBJ1-6|NA|TRBV18
TGTGCCAGCTCGCCCGAAGGGGAGCGGGGACCCCTCCACTTT
CASSPEGERGPLHF